This T cell receptor (beta chain) comes out of a study of cytomegalovirus exposure and HLA in healthy donors. The PCR made use of 60 Vbeta and 13 Jbeta primers. Produced via immunoSEQ multiplex PCR; TCRdb's table is partial and in-frame only. The table includes roughly 200,000 clones, more than 75% detected once. The length of the CDR3 is 13 residues. Germline V gives CDR1 GTSNPN, CDR2 SVGIG (reference sequence). V dropped 2 bases and J dropped 8 bases, with 15 bases sitting between them. Sequencing used PBMCs. The TCR originated in a woman in her 30s in good health and CMV-seropositive. This chain connects TRBV30 to TRBJ1-2; a weak D match, TRBD1 (6 bases). CDR3 in amino acids: CAWSPGQPWGYTF. CDR3 in DNA: TGTGCCTGGAGTCCCGGACAGCCGTGGGGCTACACCTTC.